The subject of this entry is one TCR beta chain. This entry comes from a study of blood T cell repertoires in COVID-19. Generated by immunoSEQ multiplex PCR, the TCRdb table keeps only in-frame clones and is missing some. This table has around 250,000 clones, around 83% appearing once. V was shortened by 4 bases and J by 4 bases, with 22 bases between the two germline ends. This CDR3 has 17 amino acids. Germline loops: CDR1 LNHDA, CDR2 SQIVND (reference sequence). What was sequenced was peripheral blood. The sequence derives from a young man who had recovered from COVID-19. The chain links TRBV19 to TRBJ1-2; D remains ambiguous. The CDR3 coding sequence is TGTGCCAGTAGTACCACCTTGGCCACAGTCCCTCCCTATGGCTACACCTTC. Translation gives CASSTTLATVPPYGYTF.